The 13 T cell receptor beta chains listed next were all sequenced from one sample in a study of regulatory T cells in long-lasting Graves disease. The time point was: newly diagnosed GD, antithyroid drugs for less than 3 months. The TCR library used RNA extracted from PBMCs. The TCR beta library used iRepertoire HTBI primers with Arm-PCR amplification of CDR3. One entry per CDR3 protein, called by TCRdb with MiXCR from the multiplex PCR reads. The sample has roughly 360,000 distinct CDR3 sequences; around 11% are singletons. This sample was shared with a second study, whose subject was T cells in Graves' hyperthyroidism and ophthalmopathy.

The source was peripheral blood mononuclear cells (PBMCs), collected at new diagnosis, from a patient treated with antithyroid drugs. The source is a woman under 30 with Graves disease.

This clonotype has at least ten counts. This chain connects TRBV2 to TRBJ1-2; 10 nucleotides line up with TRBD1. The CDR3 sequence is 13 residues long. Germline V gene sequence: CDR1 SNHLY, CDR2 FYNNEI. V was pared by 4 bases and J by 8 bases, with 4 bases of the junction left unmatched. CDR3 sequence: CASSADRGSGYTF. CDR3 in DNA: TGTGCCAGCAGTGCGGACAGGGGGAGCGGCTACACCTTC.

This clonotype was counted many times. This rearrangement joins TRBV5-5 to TRBJ2-1; D tentatively fits TRBD1 or TRBD2 (5 bases each). Germline CDR1 and CDR2: SGHKS and YYEKEE (reference sequence). The V end was cut by 5 bases, the J end by 2 bases, with 17 bases between. This CDR3 has 16 amino acids. The CDR3 region is CASSPYGGLTYNEQFF. Here the CDR3 DNA reads TGTGCCAGCAGTCCCTATGGGGGTTTGACCTACAATGAGCAGTTCTTC.

This clonotype was counted many times. The genes are TRBV3-1 and TRBJ2-3; possibly TRBD1 for D (5 bases). Germline assignment: CDR1 LGHDT and CDR2 YNNKEL (reference sequence). Deletions cut 0 bases from V and 1 base from J, with 5 bases between. CDR3 size: 14 residues. The CDR3 protein is CASSQETGTDTQYF. The CDR3 bases are TGTGCCAGCAGCCAAGAGACAGGCACAGATACGCAGTATTTT.

This clonotype was counted many times. This chain joins TRBV20-1 and TRBJ1-4; TRBD1 matches 9 bases. V shed 4 bases, J shed 5 bases, and the junction held 5 bases outside the gene matches. The CDR3 has 14 amino acids. Germline CDR1 reads DFQATT; CDR2 reads SNEGSKA (reference sequence). CDR3 sequence reads: CSAKGGQGNEKLFF. As DNA, the CDR3 is TGCAGTGCTAAGGGAGGACAGGGGAATGAAAAACTGTTTTTT.

This clonotype was recorded a few times. The gene calls are TRBV24-1 and TRBJ2-1; weak D call: TRBD1 (5 bases). Deletions cut 4 bases from V and 7 bases from J, with 13 bases between. This CDR3 is built from 14 residues. CDR1 is KGHDR, CDR2 SFDVKD, per germline. The chain's CDR3 is CATSDIKTANEQFF. In nucleotides, the CDR3 is TGTGCCACCAGTGACATTAAGACAGCTAATGAGCAGTTCTTC.

This clonotype was observed at least ten times. The J gene is TRBJ2-1, the V gene TRBV20-1; 14 bases line up with TRBD2. The CDR3 loop spans 15 amino acids. V shed 6 bases and J 9 bases; nucleotides not matched to a gene: 10. The germline V gene encodes CDR1 DFQATT and CDR2 SNEGSKA (reference sequence). The CDR3 sequence is CSAPTGTSGGGEQFF. The CDR3 DNA reads TGCAGTGCGCCTACCGGGACTAGCGGGGGTGGTGAGCAGTTCTTC.

The rearrangement links TRBV27 to TRBJ2-1, with D possibly TRBD2 on 5 matching bases. Deletions cut 5 bases from V and 8 bases from J, with 10 bases between. CDR3 size: 12 residues. Germline lookup yields CDR1 MNHEY and CDR2 SMNVEV (reference sequence). In DNA, the CDR3 is TGTGCCAGCAGTCCAACTAGTCATGAGCAGTTCTTC. This gives the protein CASSPTSHEQFF.

The V call is TRBV5-1, the J call TRBJ1-6; D unresolved. V lost 0 bases, J lost 9 bases, and 4 bases lay in between. The CDR3 is 12 amino acids. Germline loops: CDR1 SGHRS, CDR2 YFSETQ. CDR3 sequence: CASSLDGSPLHF. The CDR3 DNA follows: TGCGCCAGCAGCTTGGATGGTTCACCCCTCCACTTT. The variable domain in full, with the rest retrieved from reference TRBV5-1 and TRBJ1-6, is KAGVTQTPRYLIKTRGQQVTLSCSPISGHRSVSWYQQTPGQGLQFLFEYFSETQRNKGNFPGRFSGRQFSNSRSEMNVSTLELGDSALYLCASSLDGSPLHFGNGTRLTVT.

The rearrangement uses TRBV7-9 and TRBJ1-4; the match to TRBD1 covers 7 bases. Germline CDR1 reads SEHNR; CDR2 reads FQNEAQ (reference sequence). V lost 3 bases and J lost 7; bases outside the gene matches: 5. The CDR3 is 14 residues long. CDR3 in amino acids: CASSFSRGSEKLFF. CDR3 coding DNA: TGTGCCAGCAGCTTTAGCAGGGGGAGTGAAAAACTGTTTTTT. Full variable domain (missing parts from reference TRBV7-9 and TRBJ1-4): DTGVSQNPRHKITKRGQNVTFRCDPISEHNRLYWYRQTLGQGPEFLTYFQNEAQLEKSRLLSDRFSAERPKGSFSTLEIQRTEQGDSAMYLCASSFSRGSEKLFFGSGTQLSVL.

At least ten counts were recorded for this clonotype. The chain has TRBV7-8 and TRBJ2-1; 7 positions agree with TRBD1. V trimming: 5 bases; J trimming: 5 bases; junction bases outside the gene matches: 15. The CDR3 extends over 17 amino acids. CDR1 and CDR2 from the germline V gene are SGHVS and FQNEAQ. As DNA, the CDR3 is TGTGCCAGCAGCACAAAAAAGGGGGCTTCGTGGGACAATGAGCAGTTCTTC. Translating gives CASSTKKGASWDNEQFF.

At least ten counts were recorded for this clonotype. The chain recombines TRBV6-4 with TRBJ1-2; D not resolved. The CDR3 spans 15 residues. The V end was cut by 5 bases, the J end by 8 bases, with 21 bases between. Germline CDR1 is MRHNA and CDR2 is SNTAGT. Written as DNA, the CDR3 is TGTGCCAGCAGTCCCTACCCCATCCCCGGGAAGGGCTACACCTTC. It translates to CASSPYPIPGKGYTF.

This clonotype was seen repeatedly, ten times or more. The rearrangement joins TRBV7-2 to TRBJ2-7, with D perhaps given as TRBD1 or TRBD2 (6 bases each). Germline CDR1 is SGHTA and CDR2 is FQGNSA. This CDR3 region has 15 residues. V was clipped by 6 bases and J by 0 bases, with 15 bases between them. The CDR3: CASSPGDFSSYEQYF. DNA of the CDR3: TGTGCCAGCAGTCCAGGGGACTTTAGCTCCTACGAGCAGTACTTC.

This clonotype was seen repeatedly, ten times or more. J is TRBJ2-3 and V is TRBV19; D is unclear. The germline V gene encodes CDR1 LNHDA and CDR2 SQIVND (reference sequence). The V end was cut by 2 bases, the J end by 3 bases, with 9 bases between. The CDR3 totals 14 residues. The CDR3, as DNA: TGTGCCAGTAGTATACTTCTAGGAACAGATACGCAGTATTTT. Its protein is CASSILLGTDTQYF. The full variable domain, its missing parts supplied by reference TRBV19 and TRBJ2-3, is DGGITQSPKYLFRKEGQNVTLSCEQNLNHDAMYWYRQDPGQGLRLIYYSQIVNDFQKGDIAEGYSVSREKKESFPLTVTSAQKNPTAFYLCASSILLGTDTQYFGPGTRLTVL.